This T cell receptor beta chain was sequenced during a study of blood T cells in healthy people across ages. Study-level findings and limits: Greater diversity and more naive CD4+ cells were seen in long-lived donors than in aged donors. Researchers judged that diversity estimates from one million T cells fell short of true values.

Trimming took 6 bases from V and 10 from J, leaving 22 bases between them. The length of the CDR3 is 14 residues. From germline, CDR1 is DFQATT and CDR2 SNEGSKA (reference sequence). Together with a sample-barcoded 5' primer, a J-beta primer mix was included in a second PCR lasting about 6 to 11 cycles. A template-switch adaptor with 12 random nucleotides tagged each cDNA molecule. TCRdb reprocessed the 5' RACE reads via MiXCR and lists one record per CDR3 protein. The sample contains around 690,000 distinct CDR3 sequences, roughly 58% of which appear only once. This clonotype was recorded a few times. Its antigen remains unidentified.

This clonotype was obtained from a man aged 60 to 69 in good health. The rearrangement links TRBV20-1 to TRBJ1-5; a weak D match, TRBD1 (6 bases). Material for sequencing was blood. In DNA, the CDR3 is TGCAGTGCCCCAAACCCCAGGGGTGGGAAACCCCAGCATTTT. It is translated as CSAPNPRGGKPQHF.